This paragraph covers one TCR beta chain sequence. Assay used: immunoSEQ multiplex PCR; TCRdb lists only in-frame clones, some missing. This table has 200,000 to 250,000 clones, just under 90% appearing once. This specimen comes from a study of blood T cell repertoires in COVID-19. Study summary: COVID-19 samples collected from the United States, Italy and Spain covered acute and convalescent phases. PBMCs, B-cell-depleted T cells, or T cells provided the cDNA or gDNA that made up the material.

V shed 2 bases and J 4 bases; nucleotides not matched to a gene: 16. Germline CDR1 SGHKS, CDR2 YYEKEE (reference sequence). The CDR3 spans 19 residues. V usage is TRBV5-5 and J usage is TRBJ1-1, with 11 nucleotides matching TRBD1. This TCR was sampled from a man aged 30 to 45 with COVID-19, enrolled during active disease. The source material was peripheral blood. For the CDR3, the DNA is TGTGCCAGCAGCTTAACCGGTAGGACAGGGGGCTTGAGGAGCACTGAAGCTTTCTTT. It yields the protein CASSLTGRTGGLRSTEAFF.